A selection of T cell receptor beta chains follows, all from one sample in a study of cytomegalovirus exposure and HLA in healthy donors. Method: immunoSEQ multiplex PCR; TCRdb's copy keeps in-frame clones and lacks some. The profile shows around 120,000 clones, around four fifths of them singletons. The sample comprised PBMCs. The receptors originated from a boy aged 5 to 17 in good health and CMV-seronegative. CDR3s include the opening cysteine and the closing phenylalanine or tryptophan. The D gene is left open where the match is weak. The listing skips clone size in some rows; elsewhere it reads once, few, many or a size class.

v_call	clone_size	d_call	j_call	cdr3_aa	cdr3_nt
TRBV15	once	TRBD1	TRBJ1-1	CATSPTQGALAFF	TGTGCCACCAGCCCGACTCAGGGGGCGTTGGCTTTCTTT
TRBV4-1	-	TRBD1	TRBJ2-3	CASSQDGTGRDTQYF	TGCGCCAGCAGCCAAGATGGGACAGGGCGCGATACGCAGTATTTT
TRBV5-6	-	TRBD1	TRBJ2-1	CASSLARGIDNEQFF	TGTGCCAGCAGCTTGGCCAGGGGGATTGACAATGAGCAGTTCTTC
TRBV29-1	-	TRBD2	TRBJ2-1	CSVEREGPYNEQFF	TGCAGCGTGGAGCGGGAGGGTCCCTACAATGAGCAGTTCTTC
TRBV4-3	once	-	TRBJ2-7	CASSQDRSSGYEQYF	TGCGCCAGCAGCCAAGATAGGAGTAGCGGTTACGAGCAGTACTTC
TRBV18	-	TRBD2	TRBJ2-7	CASSPGTSGSYEQYF	TGTGCCAGCTCGCCAGGGACTAGCGGGAGTTACGAGCAGTACTTC
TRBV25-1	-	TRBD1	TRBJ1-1	CASSERQGPTEAFF	TGTGCCAGCAGTGAACGACAGGGACCCACTGAAGCTTTCTTT
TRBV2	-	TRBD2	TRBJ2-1	CASARRSGSSYNEQFF	TGTGCCAGCGCCCGGAGGAGCGGGAGCTCCTACAATGAGCAGTTCTTC
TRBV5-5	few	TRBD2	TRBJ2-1	CASMAGGPSYNEQFF	TGTGCCAGCATGGCGGGAGGGCCCTCCTACAATGAGCAGTTCTTC
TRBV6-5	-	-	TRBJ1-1	CATRRGNTEAFF	TGTGCCACCCGACGGGGGAACACTGAAGCTTTCTTT
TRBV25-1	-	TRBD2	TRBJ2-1	CASSESGREGPWLF	TGTGCCAGCAGTGAATCTGGGCGGGAGGGGCCATGGCTCTTC
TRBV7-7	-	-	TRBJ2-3	CASSLGTGIADTQYF	TGTGCCAGCAGCTTAGGCACAGGGATTGCAGATACGCAGTATTTT
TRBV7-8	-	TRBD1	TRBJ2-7	CASSLKGADNLYEQYF	TGTGCCAGCAGCTTAAAGGGGGCGGACAACCTCTACGAGCAGTACTTC
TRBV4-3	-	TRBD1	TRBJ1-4	CASSPGTGREKLFF	TGCGCCAGCAGCCCCGGGACAGGGCGAGAAAAACTGTTTTTT
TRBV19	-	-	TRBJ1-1	CASSIYREGTEAFF	TGTGCCAGTAGTATATACAGGGAGGGGACTGAAGCTTTCTTT
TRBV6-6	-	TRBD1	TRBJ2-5	CASEGQGEETQYF	TGTGCCAGCGAGGGACAGGGGGAAGAGACCCAGTACTTC
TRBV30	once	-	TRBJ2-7	CAWSSRGTVHEQYF	TGTGCCTGGAGCTCGAGGGGGACCGTACACGAGCAGTACTTC
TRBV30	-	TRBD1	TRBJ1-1	CAWSTGQGMNTEAFF	TGTGCCTGGAGTACAGGACAGGGGATGAACACTGAAGCTTTCTTT
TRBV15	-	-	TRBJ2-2	CATSSGLNPTNTGELFF	TGTGCCACCAGCAGCGGACTAAACCCGACGAACACCGGGGAGCTGTTTTTT
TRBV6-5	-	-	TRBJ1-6	CASSTSSYNSPLHF	TGTGCCAGCAGTACCAGCTCCTATAATTCACCCCTCCACTTT
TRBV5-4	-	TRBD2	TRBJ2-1	CASSDPRQRGAYNEQFF	TGTGCCAGCAGCGACCCGAGGCAGCGGGGGGCCTACAATGAGCAGTTCTTC
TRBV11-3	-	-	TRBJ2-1	CASSQGRGSNEQFF	TGTGCCAGCAGCCAAGGTAGGGGCTCCAATGAGCAGTTCTTC
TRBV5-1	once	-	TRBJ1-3	CASSFGSGNTIYF	TGCGCCAGCAGCTTCGGGTCTGGAAACACCATATATTTT
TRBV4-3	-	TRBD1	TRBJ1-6	CASSQEPQGIGNSPLHF	TGCGCCAGCAGCCAGGAACCACAGGGGATTGGGAATTCACCCCTCCACTTT
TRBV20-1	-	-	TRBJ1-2	CSAPDGYTF	TGCAGTGCTCCGGATGGCTACACCTTC
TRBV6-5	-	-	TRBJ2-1	CASSYQTATNEQFF	TGTGCCAGCAGTTACCAAACAGCCACCAATGAGCAGTTCTTC
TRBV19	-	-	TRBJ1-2	CASSIDGYGYTF	TGTGCCAGTAGTATAGACGGCTATGGCTACACCTTC
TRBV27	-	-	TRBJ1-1	CASSDSFGIDTEAFF	TGTGCCAGCAGTGACTCTTTCGGGATAGACACTGAAGCTTTCTTT
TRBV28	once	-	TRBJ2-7	CASTEPLRGGEQYF	TGTGCCAGCACCGAACCCCTCCGGGGTGGCGAGCAGTACTTC
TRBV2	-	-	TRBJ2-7	CATSGVIDEQYF	TGTGCCACCTCGGGTGTAATCGACGAGCAGTACTTC
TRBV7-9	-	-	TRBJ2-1	CASSPGPREFTYNEQFF	TGTGCCAGCAGCCCAGGGCCCCGGGAGTTTACCTACAATGAGCAGTTCTTC
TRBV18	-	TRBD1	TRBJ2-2	CASSPPQGAGELFF	TGTGCCAGCTCACCGCCACAGGGGGCCGGGGAGCTGTTTTTT
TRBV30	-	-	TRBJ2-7	CAWRRGSGPSYEQYF	TGTGCCTGGAGGAGGGGTAGCGGCCCCTCCTACGAGCAGTACTTC
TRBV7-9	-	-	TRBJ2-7	CASSSGFAGWGEQYF	TGTGCCAGCAGCTCCGGGTTCGCGGGATGGGGCGAGCAGTACTTC
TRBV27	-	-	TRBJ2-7	CASSPEVRLAIYEQYF	TGTGCCAGCAGTCCAGAAGTCAGGCTAGCGATCTACGAGCAGTACTTC
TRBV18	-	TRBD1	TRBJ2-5	CASSLRQGAGETQYF	TGTGCCAGCTCTCTCCGACAGGGGGCAGGGGAGACCCAGTACTTC
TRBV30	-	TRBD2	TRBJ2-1	CAWTSGRGEQFF	TGTGCCTGGACTAGCGGACGGGGAGAGCAGTTCTTC
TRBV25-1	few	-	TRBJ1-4	CASSETGRGGNEKLFF	TGTGCCAGCAGTGAAACAGGCCGAGGGGGTAATGAAAAACTGTTTTTT
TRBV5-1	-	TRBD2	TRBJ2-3	CASTIAGGRGDTQYF	TGCGCCAGCACTATAGCGGGAGGGCGTGGAGATACGCAGTATTTT
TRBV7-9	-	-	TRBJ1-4	CASSLGLGEKLFF	TGTGCCAGCAGCTTAGGACTCGGGGAAAAACTGTTTTTT
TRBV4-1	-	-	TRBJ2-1	CASSFLLCEQFF	TGCGCCAGCAGCTTCCTATTGTGTGAGCAGTTCTTC
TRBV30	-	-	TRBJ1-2	CAWSEYGYTF	TGTGCCTGGAGCGAGTATGGCTACACCTTC